A single sample gave rise to the 10 T cell receptor beta chains below, sequenced in a study of siplizumab effects on memory and regulatory T cells. The repertoire was sequenced with immunoSEQ multiplex PCR; TCRdb's copy has only in-frame clones and lacks some. This table has 99,000 or so clones, just over 90% appearing once. The specimen was CD4+ T cells sorted from blood. These receptors came from a human donor in good health.

This clone was detected only once. The chain recombines TRBV14 with TRBJ1-2; D remains unclear. Germline V gene lookup returns CDR1 SGHDN and CDR2 FVKESK. Trimming pared 6 bases from V and 9 bases from J, leaving 14 bases between. CDR3 size: 12 residues. CDR3 sequence reads: CASSHGSVSYTF. The CDR3 nucleotides are TGTGCCAGCAGTCACGGATCTGTTAGCTACACCTTC.

The gene calls are TRBV30 and TRBJ2-6, with D possibly matching TRBD2 (5 bases). Deletions cut 5 bases from V and 0 bases from J, with 14 bases between. Per the germline V gene, CDR1 is GTSNPN and CDR2 is SVGIG (reference sequence). This CDR3 has 16 amino acids. The CDR3 sequence is CAWSNGVSSGANVLTF. The DNA for the CDR3 is TGTGCCTGGTCAAACGGGGTAAGCTCTGGGGCCAACGTCCTGACTTTC.

The chain is built from TRBV4-1 and TRBJ1-5; 7 positions agree with TRBD1. The ends lost 4 bases at V and 0 bases at J; junction bases unmatched: 3. The CDR3 totals 15 residues. Germline loops: CDR1 MGHRA, CDR2 YSYEKL. The CDR3, as DNA: TGCGCCAGCAGCCCAGGACAGGTTAGCAATCAGCCCCAGCATTTT. Translating it yields CASSPGQVSNQPQHF.

The J gene is TRBJ2-3, the V gene TRBV13; 8 nucleotides agree with TRBD2. V dropped 0 bases and J dropped 1; count of bases not matched to a gene: 3. This CDR3 region has 16 residues. CDR1 is PRHDT, CDR2 FYEKMQ, per germline (reference sequence). CDR3 amino acids: CASSLGPAGGTDTQYF. CDR3 DNA: TGTGCCAGCAGCTTAGGTCCAGCGGGAGGCACAGATACGCAGTATTTT.

V and J are TRBV25-1 and TRBJ2-1, with TRBD1 as a possible D gene (5 bases). CDR1 and CDR2 from the germline V gene are MGHDK and SYGVNS. Trimming removed 4 bases from V and 6 bases from J, with 13 bases in between. This CDR3 is built from 14 residues. The DNA for the CDR3 is TGTGCCAGCAGTGCCTTCCCCGACAGCAATGAGCAGTTCTTC. Translated: CASSAFPDSNEQFF.

The rearrangement links TRBV19 to TRBJ2-1; 16 bases line up with TRBD2. Trimming cost V 5 bases and J 1 base; bases outside gene matches: 5. CDR1 and CDR2 (germline): LNHDA, SQIVND (reference sequence). CDR3 size: 18 residues. The CDR3 reads CASSPGTSGRASYNEQFF. For the CDR3, the DNA is TGTGCCAGTAGTCCCGGGACTAGCGGGAGGGCATCCTACAATGAGCAGTTCTTC. The variable domain in full, completed from reference TRBV19 and TRBJ2-1, reads DGGITQSPKYLFRKEGQNVTLSCEQNLNHDAMYWYRQDPGQGLRLIYYSQIVNDFQKGDIAEGYSVSREKKESFPLTVTSAQKNPTAFYLCASSPGTSGRASYNEQFFGPGTRLTVL.

The genes are TRBV6-5 and TRBJ2-5; TRBD2 might be the D (5 bases). Trimming cost V 3 bases and J 4 bases, with 9 bases left between them. The CDR3 extends over 13 amino acids. Germline loops: CDR1 MNHEY, CDR2 SVGAGI. The DNA of the CDR3 is TGTGCCAGCAGTTATGAAGGGAGAGAGACCCAGTACTTC. This translates into CASSYEGRETQYF.

J is TRBJ1-1 and V is TRBV15; no clear D gene. Germline V gene sequence: CDR1 LNHNV, CDR2 YYDKDF (reference sequence). V was cut by 0 bases and J by 4 bases, with 18 bases left in between. There are 17 residues in the CDR3. The CDR3 spells CATSRDPLTATSTEAFF. CDR3 coding DNA: TGTGCCACCAGCAGAGATCCTCTCACGGCCACGAGCACTGAAGCTTTCTTT.

The chain has TRBV18 and TRBJ2-5; 9 nucleotides align to TRBD1. The ends lost 3 bases at V and 1 base at J; junction bases unmatched: 6. CDR1 is KGHSH and CDR2 is LQKENI in the germline V gene. The CDR3 is made up of 16 amino acids. The CDR3 region is CASSPITGGSQETQYF. The CDR3 coding sequence is TGTGCCAGCTCACCGATTACAGGGGGCTCCCAAGAGACCCAGTACTTC.

The V call is TRBV6-6, the J call TRBJ1-6, with D maybe TRBD1 (6 bases). V was shortened by 6 bases and J by 8 bases, with 14 bases between the two germline ends. Germline CDR1 is MNHNY and CDR2 is SVGAGI (reference sequence). CDR3 length equals 14 residues. As DNA, the CDR3 is TGTGCCAGCAGACAACAGGGTGGATATTCACCCCTCCACTTT. This codes for CASRQQGGYSPLHF.